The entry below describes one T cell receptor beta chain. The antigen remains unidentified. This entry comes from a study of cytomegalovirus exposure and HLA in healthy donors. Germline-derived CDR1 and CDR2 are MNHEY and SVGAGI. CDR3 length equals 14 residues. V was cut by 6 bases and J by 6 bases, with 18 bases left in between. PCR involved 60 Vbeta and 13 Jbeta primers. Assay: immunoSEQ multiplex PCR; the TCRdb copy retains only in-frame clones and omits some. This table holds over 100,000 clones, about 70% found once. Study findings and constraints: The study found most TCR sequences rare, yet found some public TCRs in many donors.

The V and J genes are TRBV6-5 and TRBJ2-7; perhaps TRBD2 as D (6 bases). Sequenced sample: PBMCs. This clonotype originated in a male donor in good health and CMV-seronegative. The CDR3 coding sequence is TGTGCCAGCAGGCTCGGGACTGATTGGGGCGAGCAGTACTTC. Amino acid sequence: CASRLGTDWGEQYF.